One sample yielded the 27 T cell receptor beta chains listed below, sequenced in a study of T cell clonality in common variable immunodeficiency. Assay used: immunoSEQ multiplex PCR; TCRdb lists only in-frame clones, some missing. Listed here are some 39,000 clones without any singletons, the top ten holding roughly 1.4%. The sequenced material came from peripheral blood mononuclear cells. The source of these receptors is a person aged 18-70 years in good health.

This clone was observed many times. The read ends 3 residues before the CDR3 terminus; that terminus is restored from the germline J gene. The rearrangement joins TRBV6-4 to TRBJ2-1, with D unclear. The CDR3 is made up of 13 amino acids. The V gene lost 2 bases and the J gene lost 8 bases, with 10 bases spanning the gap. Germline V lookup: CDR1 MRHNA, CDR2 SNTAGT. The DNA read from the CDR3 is TGTGCCAGCAGTGACCGACAAGGCTATGAG. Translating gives CASSDRQGYE. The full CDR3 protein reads CASSDRQGYEQFF.

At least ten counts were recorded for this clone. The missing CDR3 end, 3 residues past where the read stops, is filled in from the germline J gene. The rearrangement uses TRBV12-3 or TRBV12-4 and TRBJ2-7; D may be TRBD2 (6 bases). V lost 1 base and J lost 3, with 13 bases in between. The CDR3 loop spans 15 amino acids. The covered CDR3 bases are TGTGCCAGCAGTTTAGGTCTTTTGGGGGGCTACGAG. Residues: CASSLGLLGGYE. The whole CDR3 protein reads CASSLGLLGGYEQYF.

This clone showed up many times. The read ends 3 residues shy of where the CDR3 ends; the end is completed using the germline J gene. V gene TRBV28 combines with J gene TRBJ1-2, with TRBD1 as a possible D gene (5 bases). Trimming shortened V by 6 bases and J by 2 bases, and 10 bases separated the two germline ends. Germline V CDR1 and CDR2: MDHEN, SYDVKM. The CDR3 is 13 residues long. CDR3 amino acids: CASRFDSNYGYTF. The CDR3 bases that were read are TGTGCCAGCAGGTTTGACAGCAACTATGGC.

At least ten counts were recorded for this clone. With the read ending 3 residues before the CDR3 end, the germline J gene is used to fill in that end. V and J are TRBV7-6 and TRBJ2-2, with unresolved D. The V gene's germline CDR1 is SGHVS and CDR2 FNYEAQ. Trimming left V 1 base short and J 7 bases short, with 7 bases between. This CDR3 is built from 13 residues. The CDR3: CASSLEAIGELFF. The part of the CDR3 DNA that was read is TGTGCCAGCAGCTTAGAGGCCATCGGGGAG.

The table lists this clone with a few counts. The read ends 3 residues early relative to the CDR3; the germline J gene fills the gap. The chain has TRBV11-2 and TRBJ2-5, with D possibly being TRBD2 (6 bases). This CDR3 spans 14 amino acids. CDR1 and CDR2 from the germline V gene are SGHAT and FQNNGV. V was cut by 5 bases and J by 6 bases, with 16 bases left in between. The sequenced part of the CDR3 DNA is TGTGCCAGCAGCGAAAGATGGGGGGTGAAGACC. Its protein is CASSERWGVKT. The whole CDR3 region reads CASSERWGVKTQYF.

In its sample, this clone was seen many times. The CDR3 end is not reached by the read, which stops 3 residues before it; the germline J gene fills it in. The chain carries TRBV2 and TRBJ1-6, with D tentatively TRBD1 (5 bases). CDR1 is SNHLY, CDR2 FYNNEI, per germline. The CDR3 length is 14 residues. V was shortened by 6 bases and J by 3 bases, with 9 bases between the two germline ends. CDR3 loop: CASSPDSYNSPLHF. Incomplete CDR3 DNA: TGTGCCAGCAGCCCCGACAGCTATAATTCACCC.

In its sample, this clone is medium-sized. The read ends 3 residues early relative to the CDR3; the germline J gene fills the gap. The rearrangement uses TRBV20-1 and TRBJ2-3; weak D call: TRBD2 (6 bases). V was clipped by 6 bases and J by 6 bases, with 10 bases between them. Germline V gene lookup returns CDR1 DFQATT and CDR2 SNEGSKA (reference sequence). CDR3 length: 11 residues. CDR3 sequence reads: CSARDFDTQYF. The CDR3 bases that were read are TGCAGTGCGAGGGACTTTGATACG.

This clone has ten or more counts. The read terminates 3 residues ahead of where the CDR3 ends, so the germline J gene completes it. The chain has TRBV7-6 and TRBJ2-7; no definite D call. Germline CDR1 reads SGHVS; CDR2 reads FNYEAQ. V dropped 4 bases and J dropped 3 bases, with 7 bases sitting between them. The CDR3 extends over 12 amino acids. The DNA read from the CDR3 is TGTGCCAGCAGCTCCCAGATCTACGAG. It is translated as CASSSQIYE. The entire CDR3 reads CASSSQIYEQYF.

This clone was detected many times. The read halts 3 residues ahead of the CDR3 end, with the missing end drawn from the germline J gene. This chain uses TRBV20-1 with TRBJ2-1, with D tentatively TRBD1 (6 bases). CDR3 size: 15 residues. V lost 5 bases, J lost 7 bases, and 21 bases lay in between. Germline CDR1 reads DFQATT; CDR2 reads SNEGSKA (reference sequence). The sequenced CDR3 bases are TGCAGTGCTGGCTTGACAGGCCGTTTGGGGAATGAG. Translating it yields CSAGLTGRLGNE. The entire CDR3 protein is CSAGLTGRLGNEQFF.

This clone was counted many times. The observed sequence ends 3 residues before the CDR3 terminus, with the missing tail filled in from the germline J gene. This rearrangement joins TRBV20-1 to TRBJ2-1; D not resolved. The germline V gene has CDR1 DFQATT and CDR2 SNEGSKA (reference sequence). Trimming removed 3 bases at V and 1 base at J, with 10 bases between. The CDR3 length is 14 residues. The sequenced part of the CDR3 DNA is TGCAGTGCTAGCCTGACATTGTCCTACAATGAG. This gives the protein CSASLTLSYNE. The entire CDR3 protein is CSASLTLSYNEQFF.

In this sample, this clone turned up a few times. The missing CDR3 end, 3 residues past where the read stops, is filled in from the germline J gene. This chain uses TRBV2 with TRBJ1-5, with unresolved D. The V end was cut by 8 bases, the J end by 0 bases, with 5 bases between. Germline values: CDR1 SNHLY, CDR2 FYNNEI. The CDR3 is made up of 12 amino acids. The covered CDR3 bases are TGTGCCAGCCAGGATAGCAATCAGCCC. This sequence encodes CASQDSNQP. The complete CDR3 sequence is CASQDSNQPQHF.

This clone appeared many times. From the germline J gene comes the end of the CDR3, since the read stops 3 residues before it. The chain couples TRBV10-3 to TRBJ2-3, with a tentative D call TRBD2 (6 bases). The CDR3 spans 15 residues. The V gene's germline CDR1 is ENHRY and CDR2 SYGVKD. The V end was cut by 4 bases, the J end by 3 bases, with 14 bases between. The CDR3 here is CAISGTTGGTDTQYF. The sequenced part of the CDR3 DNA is TGTGCCATCAGTGGGACTACCGGGGGAACAGATACG.

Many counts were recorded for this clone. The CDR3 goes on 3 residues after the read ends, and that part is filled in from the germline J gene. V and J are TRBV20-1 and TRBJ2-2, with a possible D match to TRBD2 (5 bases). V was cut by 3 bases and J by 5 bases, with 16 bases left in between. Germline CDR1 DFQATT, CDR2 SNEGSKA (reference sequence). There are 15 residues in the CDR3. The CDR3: CSASSVSGPTGELFF. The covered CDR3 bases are TGCAGTGCTAGCAGCGTCAGCGGTCCAACCGGGGAG.

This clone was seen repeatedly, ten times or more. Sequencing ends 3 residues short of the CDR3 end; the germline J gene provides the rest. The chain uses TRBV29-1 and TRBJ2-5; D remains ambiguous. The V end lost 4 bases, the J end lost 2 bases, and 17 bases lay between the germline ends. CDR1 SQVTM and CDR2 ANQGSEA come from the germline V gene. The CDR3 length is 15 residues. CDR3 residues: CSVVPAEGLQETQYF. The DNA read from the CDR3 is TGCAGCGTTGTCCCCGCCGAAGGGCTGCAAGAGACC.

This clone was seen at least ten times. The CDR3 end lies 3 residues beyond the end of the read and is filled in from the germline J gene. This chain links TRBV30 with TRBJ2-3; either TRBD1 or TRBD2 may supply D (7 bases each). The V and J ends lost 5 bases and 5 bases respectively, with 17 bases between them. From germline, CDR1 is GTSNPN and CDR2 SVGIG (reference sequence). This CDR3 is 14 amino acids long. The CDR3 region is CAWGGRGQGDTQYF. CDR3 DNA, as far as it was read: TGTGCCTGGGGAGGGAGGGGGCAGGGAGATACG.

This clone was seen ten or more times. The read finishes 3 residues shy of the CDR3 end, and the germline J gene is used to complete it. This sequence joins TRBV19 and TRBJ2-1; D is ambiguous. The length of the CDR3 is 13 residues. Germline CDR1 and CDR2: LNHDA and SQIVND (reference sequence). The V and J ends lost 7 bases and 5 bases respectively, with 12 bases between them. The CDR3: CASTPSVNNEQFF. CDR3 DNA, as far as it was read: TGTGCCAGTACCCCGAGCGTAAACAATGAG.

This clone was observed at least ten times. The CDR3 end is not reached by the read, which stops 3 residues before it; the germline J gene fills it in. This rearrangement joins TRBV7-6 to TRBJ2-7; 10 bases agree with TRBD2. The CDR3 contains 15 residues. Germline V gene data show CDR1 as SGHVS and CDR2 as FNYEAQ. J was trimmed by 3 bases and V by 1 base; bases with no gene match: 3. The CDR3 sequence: CASSLEAGGLYEQYF. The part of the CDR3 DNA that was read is TGTGCCAGCAGCTTAGAAGCGGGAGGGCTCTACGAG.

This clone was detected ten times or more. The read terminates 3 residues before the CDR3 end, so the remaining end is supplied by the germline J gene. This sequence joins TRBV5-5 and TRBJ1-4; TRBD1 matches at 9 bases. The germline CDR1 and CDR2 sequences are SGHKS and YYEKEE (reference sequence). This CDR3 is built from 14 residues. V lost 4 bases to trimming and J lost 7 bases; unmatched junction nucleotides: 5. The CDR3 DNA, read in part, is TGTGCCAGCAGCCTGGGACAGGGCAGTGAAAAA. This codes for CASSLGQGSEK. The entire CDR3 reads CASSLGQGSEKLFF.

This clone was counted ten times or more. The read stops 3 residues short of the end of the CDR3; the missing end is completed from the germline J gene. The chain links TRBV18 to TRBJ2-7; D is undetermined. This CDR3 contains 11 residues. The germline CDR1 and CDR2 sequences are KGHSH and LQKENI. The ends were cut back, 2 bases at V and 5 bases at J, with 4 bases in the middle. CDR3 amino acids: CASSPDNEQYF. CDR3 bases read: TGTGCCAGCTCACCAGACAACGAG.

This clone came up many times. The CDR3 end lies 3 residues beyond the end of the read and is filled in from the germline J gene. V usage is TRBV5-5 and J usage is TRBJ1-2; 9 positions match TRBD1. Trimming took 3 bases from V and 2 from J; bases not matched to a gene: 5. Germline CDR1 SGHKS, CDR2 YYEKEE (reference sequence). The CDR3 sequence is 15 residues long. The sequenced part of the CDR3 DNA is TGTGCCAGCAGCTGGGAGGGACAGGGAAACTATGGC. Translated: CASSWEGQGNYG. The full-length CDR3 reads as CASSWEGQGNYGYTF.

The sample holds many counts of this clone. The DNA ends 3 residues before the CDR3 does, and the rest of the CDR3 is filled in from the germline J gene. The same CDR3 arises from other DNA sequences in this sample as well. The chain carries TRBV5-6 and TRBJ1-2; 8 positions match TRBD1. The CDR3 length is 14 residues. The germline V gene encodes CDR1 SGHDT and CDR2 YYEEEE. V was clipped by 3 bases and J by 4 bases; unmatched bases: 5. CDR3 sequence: CASSSGTGGYGYTF. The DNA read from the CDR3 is TGTGCCAGCAGCTCGGGAACAGGGGGCTATGGC.

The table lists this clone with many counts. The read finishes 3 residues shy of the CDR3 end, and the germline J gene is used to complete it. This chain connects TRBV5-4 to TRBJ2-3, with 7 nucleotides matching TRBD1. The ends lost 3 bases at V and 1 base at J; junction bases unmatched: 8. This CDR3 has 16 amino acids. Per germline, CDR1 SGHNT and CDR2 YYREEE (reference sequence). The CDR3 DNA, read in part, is TGTGCCAGCAGCTCCCCAGGGGGTTATGGCACAGATACG. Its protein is CASSSPGGYGTDT. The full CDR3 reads CASSSPGGYGTDTQYF. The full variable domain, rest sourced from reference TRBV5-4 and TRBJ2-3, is ETGVTQSPTHLIKTRGQQVTLRCSSQSGHNTVSWYQQALGQGPQFIFQYYREEENGRGNFPPRFSGLQFPNYSSELNVNALELDDSALYLCASSSPGGYGTDTQYFGPGTRLTVL.

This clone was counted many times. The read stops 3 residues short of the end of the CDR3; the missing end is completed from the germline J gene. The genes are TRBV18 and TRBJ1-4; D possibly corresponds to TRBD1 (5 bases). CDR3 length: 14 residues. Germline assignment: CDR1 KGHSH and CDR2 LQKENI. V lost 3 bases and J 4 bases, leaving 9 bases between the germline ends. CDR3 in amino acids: CASSPQGNNEKLFF. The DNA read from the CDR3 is TGTGCCAGCTCACCGCAGGGTAATAATGAAAAA.

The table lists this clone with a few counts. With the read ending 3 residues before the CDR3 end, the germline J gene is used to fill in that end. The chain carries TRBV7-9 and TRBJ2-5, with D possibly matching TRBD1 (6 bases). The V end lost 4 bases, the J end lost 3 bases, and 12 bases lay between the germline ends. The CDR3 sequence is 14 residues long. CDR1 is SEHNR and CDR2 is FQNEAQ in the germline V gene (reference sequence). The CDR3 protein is CASSCLRGEETQYF. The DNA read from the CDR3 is TGTGCCAGCAGCTGCCTCAGGGGAGAAGAGACC. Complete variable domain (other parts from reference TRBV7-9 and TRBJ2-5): DTGVSQNPRHKITKRGQNVTFRCDPISEHNRLYWYRQTLGQGPEFLTYFQNEAQLEKSRLLSDRFSAERPKGSFSTLEIQRTEQGDSAMYLCASSCLRGEETQYFGPGTRLLVL.

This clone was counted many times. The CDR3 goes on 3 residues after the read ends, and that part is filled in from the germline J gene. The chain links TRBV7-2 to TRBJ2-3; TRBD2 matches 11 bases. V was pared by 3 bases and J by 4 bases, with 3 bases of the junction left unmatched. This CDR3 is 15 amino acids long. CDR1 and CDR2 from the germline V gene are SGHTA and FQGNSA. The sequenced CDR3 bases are TGTGCCAGCAGCTTCCTGGGACTAGCGGCAGATACG. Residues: CASSFLGLAADT. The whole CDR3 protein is CASSFLGLAADTQYF.

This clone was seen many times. The CDR3 bases that were read are TGTGCCAGCAGGAAGACAGGGGGCGGTCAAGAGACC. Amino acids: CASRKTGGGQET. The entire CDR3 sequence reads CASRKTGGGQETQYF. The chain combines TRBV2 with TRBJ2-5; 10 nucleotides align to TRBD1. The CDR3 is cut off 3 residues early in the read; its end comes from the germline J gene. V was pared by 6 bases and J by 2 bases, with 6 bases of the junction left unmatched. This CDR3 is 15 amino acids long. Per germline, CDR1 SNHLY and CDR2 FYNNEI.

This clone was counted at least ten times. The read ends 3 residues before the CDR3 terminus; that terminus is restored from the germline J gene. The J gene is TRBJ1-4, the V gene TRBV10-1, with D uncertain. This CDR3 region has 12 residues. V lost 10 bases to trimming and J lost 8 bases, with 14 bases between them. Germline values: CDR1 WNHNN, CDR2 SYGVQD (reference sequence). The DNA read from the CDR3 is TGCGCCACCGGGGAGCCGGGGGAAAAA. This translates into CATGEPGEK. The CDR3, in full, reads CATGEPGEKLFF.